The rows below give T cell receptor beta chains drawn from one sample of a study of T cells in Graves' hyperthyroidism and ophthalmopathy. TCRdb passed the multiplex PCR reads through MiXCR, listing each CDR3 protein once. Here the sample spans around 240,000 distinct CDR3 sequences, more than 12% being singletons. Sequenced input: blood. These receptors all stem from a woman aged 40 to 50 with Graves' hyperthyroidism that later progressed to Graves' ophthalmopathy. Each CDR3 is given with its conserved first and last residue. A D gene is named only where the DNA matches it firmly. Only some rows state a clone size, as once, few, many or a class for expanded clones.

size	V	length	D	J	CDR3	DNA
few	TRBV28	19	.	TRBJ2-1	CASSLRAGGHVRSYNEQFF	TGTGCCAGCAGTTTGAGGGCCGGGGGGCACGTACGCTCCTACAATGAGCAGTTCTTC
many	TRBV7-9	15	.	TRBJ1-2	CASIELQGGEGGYTF	TGTGCCAGCATAGAATTACAGGGAGGAGAGGGCGGCTACACCTTC
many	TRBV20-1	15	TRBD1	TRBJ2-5	CSARRGQGDQGTQYF	TGCAGTGCTAGAAGGGGCCAGGGGGACCAGGGGACCCAGTACTTC
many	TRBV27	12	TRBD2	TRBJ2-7	CASSLEGGEQYF	TGTGCCAGCAGTTTAGAGGGAGGGGAGCAGTACTTC
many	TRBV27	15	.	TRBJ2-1	CASSPHYSSYNEQFF	TGTGCCAGCAGCCCTCATTACAGCTCCTACAATGAGCAGTTCTTC
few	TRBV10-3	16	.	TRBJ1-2	CAISINRDPGSHGCTF	TGTGCCATCAGTATTAACCGGGACCCCGGAAGCCATGGCTGCACCTTC
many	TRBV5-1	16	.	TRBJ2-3	CASSPPRTKAPDTQYF	TGCGCCAGCAGCCCACCTCGGACGAAGGCCCCAGATACGCAGTATTTT
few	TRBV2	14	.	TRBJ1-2	CASSEIGGLYGYTF	TGTGCCAGCAGTGAAATTGGGGGACTCTATGGCTACACCTTC
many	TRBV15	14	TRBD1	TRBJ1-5	CATSREQGNQPQHF	TGTGCCACCAGCAGAGAACAGGGGAATCAGCCCCAGCATTTT
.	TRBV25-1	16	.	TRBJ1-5	CASSEAPSDLNQPQHF	TGTGCCAGCAGTGAGGCCCCTTCGGACCTTAATCAGCCCCAGCATTTT
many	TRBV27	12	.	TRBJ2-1	CASTSSIWEQFF	TGTGCCAGCACTTCTTCGATCTGGGAGCAGTTCTTC
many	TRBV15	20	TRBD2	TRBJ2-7	CATSKSLSGSLGASTYEQYF	TGTGCCACCAGTAAGTCATTAAGCGGGAGCCTGGGGGCTTCTACCTACGAGCAGTACTTC
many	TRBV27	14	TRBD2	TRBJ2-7	CASSLAGAVYEQYF	TGTGCCAGCAGTTTAGCGGGAGCTGTCTACGAGCAGTACTTC
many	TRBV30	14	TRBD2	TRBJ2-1	CAWSTLAGDNEQFF	TGTGCCTGGAGTACCCTAGCGGGAGACAATGAGCAGTTCTTC
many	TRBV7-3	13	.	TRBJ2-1	CASSKTPSDEQFF	TGTGCCAGCAGCAAGACACCTAGCGATGAGCAGTTCTTC
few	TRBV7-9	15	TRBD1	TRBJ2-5	CASSLGDSFQETQYF	TGTGCCAGCAGCTTAGGGGACAGCTTCCAAGAGACCCAGTACTTC
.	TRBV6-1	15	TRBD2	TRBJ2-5	CASSTTNGRGETQYF	TGTGCCAGCTCGACTACGAATGGGAGGGGAGAGACCCAGTACTTC
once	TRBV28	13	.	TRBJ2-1	CASLSRVNNEQFF	TGTGCCAGCTTGAGTCGGGTAAACAATGAGCAGTTCTTC
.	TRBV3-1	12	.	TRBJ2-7	CASSRKSYEQYF	TGTGCCAGCAGCCGAAAGTCCTACGAGCAGTACTTC
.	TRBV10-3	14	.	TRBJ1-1	CAISRDPMNTEAFF	TGTGCCATCAGCCGGGACCCGATGAACACTGAAGCTTTCTTT
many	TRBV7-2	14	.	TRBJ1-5	CASSFFGSDQPQHF	TGTGCCAGCAGCTTTTTTGGATCAGATCAGCCCCAGCATTTT
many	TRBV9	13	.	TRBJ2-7	CASSVGGGGEQYF	TGTGCCAGCAGCGTAGGGGGAGGTGGCGAGCAGTACTTC
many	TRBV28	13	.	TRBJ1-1	CASSLISADEAFF	TGTGCCAGCAGTTTAATTTCGGCGGATGAAGCTTTCTTT
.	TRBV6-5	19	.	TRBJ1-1	CASFRRDASRFTWNTEAFF	TGTGCCAGCTTTAGACGGGACGCCAGTCGGTTCACATGGAACACTGAAGCTTTCTTT
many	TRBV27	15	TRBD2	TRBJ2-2	CASSFLAGAGGELFF	TGTGCCAGCAGTTTTCTGGCGGGAGCTGGCGGGGAGCTGTTTTTT
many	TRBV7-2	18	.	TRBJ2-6	CASSLEAIPSSGANVLTF	TGTGCCAGCAGCTTAGAGGCCATCCCTAGCTCTGGGGCCAACGTCCTGACTTTC
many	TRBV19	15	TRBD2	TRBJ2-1	CASSQREVGLNEQFF	TGTGCCAGTAGTCAGCGGGAGGTGGGTCTGAATGAGCAGTTCTTC
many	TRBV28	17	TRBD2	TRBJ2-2	CASSLPLAGGGTGELFF	TGTGCCAGCAGTTTACCACTAGCGGGAGGCGGTACCGGGGAGCTGTTTTTT
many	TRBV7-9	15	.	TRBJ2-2	CASSDKPDLDGELFF	TGTGCCAGCAGCGACAAACCGGACCTCGACGGGGAGCTGTTTTTT
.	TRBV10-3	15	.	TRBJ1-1	CAISPTAVVVPEAFF	TGTGCCATCAGCCCGACGGCGGTTGTAGTTCCTGAAGCTTTCTTT
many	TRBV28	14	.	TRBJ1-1	CASIRGSQNTEAFF	TGTGCCAGCATTCGGGGCAGCCAGAACACTGAAGCTTTCTTT
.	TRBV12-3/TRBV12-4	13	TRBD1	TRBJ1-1	CASTPGGETEAFF	TGTGCCAGCACGCCAGGGGGCGAAACTGAAGCTTTCTTT
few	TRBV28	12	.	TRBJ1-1	CATSQGYTEAFF	TGTGCCACCTCCCAGGGTTACACTGAAGCTTTCTTT
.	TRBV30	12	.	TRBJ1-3	CAWGGSGNTIYF	TGTGCCTGGGGGGGCTCTGGAAACACCATATATTTT
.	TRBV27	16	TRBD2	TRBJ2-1	CASSPARTSGRSEQFF	TGTGCCAGCAGTCCAGCCCGGACTAGCGGGAGGAGTGAGCAGTTCTTC
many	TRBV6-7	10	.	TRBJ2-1	CASRNSEQFF	TGTGCCAGCAGAAATAGCGAGCAGTTCTTC
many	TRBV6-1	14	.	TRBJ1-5	CASSVTDSNQPQHF	TGTGCCAGCAGTGTTACAGACAGCAATCAGCCCCAGCATTTT
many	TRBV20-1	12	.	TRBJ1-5	CSARKGNQPQHF	TGCAGTGCTAGAAAGGGGAATCAGCCCCAGCATTTT
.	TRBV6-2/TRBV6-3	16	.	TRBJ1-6	CASSYSMGHYNSPLHF	TGTGCCAGCAGTTACTCGATGGGACACTATAATTCACCCCTCCACTTT
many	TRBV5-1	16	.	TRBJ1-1	CASSPGVSRSDTEAFF	TGCGCCAGCAGCCCAGGGGTTTCGAGGTCCGACACTGAAGCTTTCTTT
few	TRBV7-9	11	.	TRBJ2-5	CASSRAETQYF	TGTGCCAGCAGCCGCGCAGAGACCCAGTACTTC
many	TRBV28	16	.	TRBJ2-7	CASSETRLVYSYEQYF	TGTGCCAGCAGTGAAACGAGACTAGTTTACTCCTACGAGCAGTACTTC
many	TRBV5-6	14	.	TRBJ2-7	CASSLAGELTEQYF	TGTGCCAGCAGCTTGGCTGGGGAGTTAACCGAGCAGTACTTC
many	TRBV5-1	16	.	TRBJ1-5	CASSQPLWRGNQPQHF	TGCGCCAGCAGCCAACCGTTGTGGAGGGGTAATCAGCCCCAGCATTTT
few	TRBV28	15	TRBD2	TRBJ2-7	CASSPLAGGPHEQYF	TGTGCCAGCAGTCCCCTCGCGGGAGGGCCCCACGAGCAGTACTTC
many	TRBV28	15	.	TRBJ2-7	CASSLGGAFPYEQYF	TGTGCCAGCAGTTTAGGCGGAGCTTTCCCCTACGAGCAGTACTTC
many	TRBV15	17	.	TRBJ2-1	CATSRDQAQISYNEQFF	TGTGCCACCAGCAGAGATCAAGCACAGATCTCCTACAATGAGCAGTTCTTC
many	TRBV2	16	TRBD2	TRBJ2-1	CASSPTSGVSYNEQFF	TGTGCCAGCAGTCCGACTAGCGGGGTCTCCTACAATGAGCAGTTCTTC
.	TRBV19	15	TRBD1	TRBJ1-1	CASSVWGQGPAEAFF	TGTGCCAGTAGCGTTTGGGGACAGGGGCCCGCTGAAGCTTTCTTT
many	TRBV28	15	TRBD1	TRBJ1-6	CASSLQGLGNSPLHF	TGTGCCAGCAGTCTACAGGGGTTGGGTAATTCACCCCTCCACTTT
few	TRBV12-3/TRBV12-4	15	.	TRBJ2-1	CASSPSGGPYNEQFF	TGTGCCAGCAGCCCAAGCGGAGGCCCCTACAATGAGCAGTTCTTC
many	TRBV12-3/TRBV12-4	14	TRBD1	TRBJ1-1	CASSLGTGISKAFF	TGTGCCAGCAGTTTGGGGACAGGGATTTCAAAAGCTTTCTTT
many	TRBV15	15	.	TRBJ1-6	CATSRSRGLNSPLHF	TGTGCCACCAGCAGAAGCCGAGGGCTTAATTCACCCCTCCACTTT
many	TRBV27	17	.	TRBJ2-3	CASSLKTYGGNTDTQYF	TGTGCCAGCAGTTTAAAGACATACGGTGGAAACACAGATACGCAGTATTTT
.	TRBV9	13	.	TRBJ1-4	CASSVDSRTGLFF	TGTGCCAGCAGCGTAGATTCCCGAACAGGCCTGTTTTTT
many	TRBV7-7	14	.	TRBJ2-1	CASSLATSSGEQFF	TGTGCTAGCAGCTTAGCCACTAGTTCTGGTGAGCAGTTCTTC
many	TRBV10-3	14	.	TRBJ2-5	CAIRAGPVQETQYF	TGTGCCATCAGGGCGGGGCCAGTCCAAGAGACCCAGTACTTC
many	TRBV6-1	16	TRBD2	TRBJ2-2	CASRTSGSTATGELFF	TGTGCCAGCAGGACTAGCGGGAGCACTGCCACCGGGGAGCTGTTTTTT
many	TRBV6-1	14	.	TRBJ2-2	CASSRLPNTGELFF	TGTGCCAGCAGTCGGCTACCTAACACCGGGGAGCTGTTTTTT
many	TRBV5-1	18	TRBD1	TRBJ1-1	CASSLAPSMTGWYTEAFF	TGCGCCAGCAGCTTGGCTCCTAGTATGACAGGGTGGTACACTGAAGCTTTCTTT